This T cell receptor (beta chain) is drawn from a study of T-cell reconstitution after alpha-beta-depleted transplantation in children. During its preparation, the TCRbeta library received unique molecular identifiers. TCRdb re-called the PCR reads through MiXCR, storing one row per CDR3 protein. This repertoire shows some 550,000 distinct CDR3 sequences, about 23% found once; its top ten account for roughly an eighth. The CDR3 is 16 amino acids. The V and J ends lost 2 bases and 8 bases respectively, with 22 bases between them. The germline V gene encodes CDR1 SGHRS and CDR2 YFSETQ. Findings and limits, study-wide: Where alpha-beta T cells came from about two months after transplant was reportedly several hundred expanded graft clones.

Ten or more counts support this clonotype. Its antigen is unknown. This clonotype originated in a boy less than two years old who had a stem cell transplant for acute myeloid leukemia, so the T cells may come from the graft donor. This chain uses TRBV5-1 with TRBJ1-2; D perhaps matches TRBD1 (5 bases). The sequencing here drew on PBMCs, mostly from graft donor cells, taken 360 days after TCRalphabeta/CD19-depleted stem cell transplant. Here the CDR3 DNA reads TGCGCCAGCAGCTTTGGAGAGGCAGGGCCCTCGGGGGGCTACACCTTC. This translates into CASSFGEAGPSGGYTF.